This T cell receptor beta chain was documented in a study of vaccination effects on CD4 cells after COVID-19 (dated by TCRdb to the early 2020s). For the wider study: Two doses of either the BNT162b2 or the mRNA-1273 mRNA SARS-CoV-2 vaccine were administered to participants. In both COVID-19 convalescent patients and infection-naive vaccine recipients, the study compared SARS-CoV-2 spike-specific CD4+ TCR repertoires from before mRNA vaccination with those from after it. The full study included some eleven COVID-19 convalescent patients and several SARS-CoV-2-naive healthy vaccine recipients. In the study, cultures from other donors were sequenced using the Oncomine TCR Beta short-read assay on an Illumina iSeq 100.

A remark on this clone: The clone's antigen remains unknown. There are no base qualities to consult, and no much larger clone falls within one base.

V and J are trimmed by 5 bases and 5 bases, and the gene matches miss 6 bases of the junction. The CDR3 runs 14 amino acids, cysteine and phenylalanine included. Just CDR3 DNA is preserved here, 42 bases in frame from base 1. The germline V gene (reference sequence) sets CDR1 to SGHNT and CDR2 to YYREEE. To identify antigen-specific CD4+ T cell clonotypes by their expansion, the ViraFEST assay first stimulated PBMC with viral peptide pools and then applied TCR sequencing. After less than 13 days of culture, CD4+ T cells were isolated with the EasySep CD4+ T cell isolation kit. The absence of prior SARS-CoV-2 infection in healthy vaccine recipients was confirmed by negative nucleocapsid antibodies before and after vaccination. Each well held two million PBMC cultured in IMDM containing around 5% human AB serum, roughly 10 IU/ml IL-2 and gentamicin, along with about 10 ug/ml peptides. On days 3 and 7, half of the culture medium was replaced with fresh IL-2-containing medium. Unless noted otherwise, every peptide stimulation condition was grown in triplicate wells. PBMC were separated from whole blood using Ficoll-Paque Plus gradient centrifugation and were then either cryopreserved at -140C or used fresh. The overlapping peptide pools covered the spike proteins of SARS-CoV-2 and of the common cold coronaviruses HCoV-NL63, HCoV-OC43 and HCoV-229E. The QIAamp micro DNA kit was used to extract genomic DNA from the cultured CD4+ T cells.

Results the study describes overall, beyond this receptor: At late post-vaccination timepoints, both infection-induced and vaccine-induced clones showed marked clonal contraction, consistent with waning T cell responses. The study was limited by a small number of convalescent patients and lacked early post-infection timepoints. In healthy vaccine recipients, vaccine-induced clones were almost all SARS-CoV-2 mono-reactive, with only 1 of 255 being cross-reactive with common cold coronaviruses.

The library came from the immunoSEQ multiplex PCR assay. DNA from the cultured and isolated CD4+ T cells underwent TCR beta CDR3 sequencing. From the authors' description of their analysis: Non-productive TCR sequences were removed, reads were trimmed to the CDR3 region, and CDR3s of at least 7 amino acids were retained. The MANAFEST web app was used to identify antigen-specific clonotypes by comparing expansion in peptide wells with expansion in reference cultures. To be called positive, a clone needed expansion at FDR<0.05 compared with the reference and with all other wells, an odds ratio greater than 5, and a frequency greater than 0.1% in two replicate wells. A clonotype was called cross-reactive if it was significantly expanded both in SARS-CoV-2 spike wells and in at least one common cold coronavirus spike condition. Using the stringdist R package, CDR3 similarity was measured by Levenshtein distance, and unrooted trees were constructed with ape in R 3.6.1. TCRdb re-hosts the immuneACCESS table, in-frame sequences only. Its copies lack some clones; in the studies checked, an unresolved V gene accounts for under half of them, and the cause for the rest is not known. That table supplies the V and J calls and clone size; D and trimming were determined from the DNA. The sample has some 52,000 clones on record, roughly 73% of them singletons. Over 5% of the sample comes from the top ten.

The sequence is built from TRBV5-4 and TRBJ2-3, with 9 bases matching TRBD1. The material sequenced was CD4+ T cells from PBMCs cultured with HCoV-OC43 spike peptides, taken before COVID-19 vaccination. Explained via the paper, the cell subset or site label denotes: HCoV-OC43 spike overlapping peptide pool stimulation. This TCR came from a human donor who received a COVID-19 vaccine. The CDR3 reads CASSPGQGRDTQYF. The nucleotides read TGTGCCAGCAGTCCGGGACAGGGTAGAGATACGCAGTATTTT.